This T cell receptor (beta chain) is drawn from a study of T cells after yellow fever vaccination. The authors made TCR cDNA by 5'RACE template switching, adding a universal primer site and UMIs. MiXCR, applied by TCRdb to the 5' RACE reads, yields one record per CDR3 protein. The table shows some 120,000 distinct CDR3 sequences, with about 16% occurring only once. CDR3 length: 14 amino acids. The V gene's germline CDR1 is MNHEY and CDR2 SVGAGI. V lost 1 base and J 5 bases, leaving 10 bases between the germline ends. The source is a man aged 18 to 29 who received the YFV17D yellow fever vaccine. Sequenced material: CD8+ T cells sorted from PBMCs, taken 5 days after the yellow fever booster vaccination. The gene calls are TRBV6-5 and TRBJ2-3; D could derive from TRBD1 or TRBD2 (6 bases each). The CDR3: CASSYLGGRDTQYF. CDR3 DNA sequence: TGTGCCAGCAGTTACTTGGGGGGCCGAGATACGCAGTATTTT.